The present TCR beta chain was sequenced within a study of T cell responses to AZD1222 COVID-19 vaccine. Study details: Timing groups of about 4 and about 12 weeks for second doses were pooled.

Turning to this clone: What it binds is unknown.

Study-wide points: Baseline seropositivity characterized only a handful of AZD1222 recipients. Targeting of unmutated variant regions was reportedly seen in nearly half of spike-specific TCRs. Repertoires were sampled only after the peak T cell response.

This CDR3 spans 11 amino acids. V was pared by 2 bases and J by 6 bases, with 7 bases between. From germline, CDR1 is DFQATT and CDR2 SNEGSKA (reference sequence). Measured with immunoSEQ multiplex PCR; TCRdb has only the in-frame clones, and not every one. Among tens of thousands of clones listed, around nine tenths were seen once. Sequencing was performed on peripheral blood, taken on day 0 of AZD1222 vaccination. The chain joins TRBV20-1 to TRBJ1-2, with D perhaps TRBD1 (5 bases). This TCR was sampled from an adult in good health. The CDR3, as DNA: TGCAGTGCTAGAACAGGAAATGGCTACACCTTC. Translation gives CSARTGNGYTF.